Sequencing of this T cell receptor beta chain was carried out in a study of OX40 agonist ivuxolimab in advanced cancers. The CDR3 extends over 11 amino acids. Germline values: CDR1 DFQATT, CDR2 SNEGSKA (reference sequence). V dropped 8 bases and J dropped 8; count of bases not matched to a gene: 6. Method: immunoSEQ multiplex PCR; TCRdb's copy keeps in-frame clones and lacks some. The profile shows about 58,000 clones, around 88% of them singletons. Sampling of blood occurred at baseline, cycle 4 day 1, and cycle 7 day 1. Worth noting for this clone: Its matching antigen is unknown.

Study-level findings and limits: Low levels of normalized T-cell clonal expansion also appeared in some nonresponders. Antigens targeted by the expanded peripheral T cells were not determined.

The receptor comes from an adult with an advanced solid tumor such as melanoma, head and neck, liver or kidney cancer. Material: CD4+ or CD8+ T cells sorted from blood, obtained in a trial of the OX40 agonist ivuxolimab. The rearrangement joins TRBV20-1 to TRBJ2-3; 8 positions agree with TRBD2. The CDR3 region has the DNA TGCAGTCCCAAGACTAGCGCTACGCAGTATTTT. It yields the protein CSPKTSATQYF.